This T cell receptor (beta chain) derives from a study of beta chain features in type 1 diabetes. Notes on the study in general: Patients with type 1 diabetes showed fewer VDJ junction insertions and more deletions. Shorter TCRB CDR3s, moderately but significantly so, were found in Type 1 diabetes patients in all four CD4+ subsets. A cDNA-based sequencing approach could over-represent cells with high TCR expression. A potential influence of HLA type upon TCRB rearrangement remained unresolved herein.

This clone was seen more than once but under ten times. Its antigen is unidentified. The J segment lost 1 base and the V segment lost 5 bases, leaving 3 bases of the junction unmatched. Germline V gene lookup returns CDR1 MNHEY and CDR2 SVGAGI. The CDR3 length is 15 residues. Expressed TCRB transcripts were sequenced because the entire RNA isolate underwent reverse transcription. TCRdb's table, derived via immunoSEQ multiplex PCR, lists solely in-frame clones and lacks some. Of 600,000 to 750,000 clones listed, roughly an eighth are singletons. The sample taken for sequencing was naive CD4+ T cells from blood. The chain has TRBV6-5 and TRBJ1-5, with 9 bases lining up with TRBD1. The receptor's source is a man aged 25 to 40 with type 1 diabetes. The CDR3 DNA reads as TGTGCCAGCAGTGGGACAGGGCCGAGCAATCAGCCCCAGCATTTT. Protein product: CASSGTGPSNQPQHF.